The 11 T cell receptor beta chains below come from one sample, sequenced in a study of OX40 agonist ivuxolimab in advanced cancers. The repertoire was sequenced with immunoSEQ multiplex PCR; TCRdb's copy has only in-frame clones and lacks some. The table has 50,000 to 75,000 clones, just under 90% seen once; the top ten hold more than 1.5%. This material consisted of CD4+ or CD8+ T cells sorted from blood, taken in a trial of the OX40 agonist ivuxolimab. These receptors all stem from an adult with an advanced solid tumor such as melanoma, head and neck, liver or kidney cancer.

CDR3 DNA: TGTGCCAGCAGTTCCGTGACAGGGGGAGACTATGGCTACACCTTC. The encoded protein is CASSSVTGGDYGYTF. The rearrangement links TRBV28 to TRBJ1-2; 9 nucleotides agree with TRBD1. The CDR3 contains 15 residues. Losses at the gene ends were 4 bases for V and 3 bases for J; bases not matched to a gene: 6. CDR1 is MDHEN and CDR2 is SYDVKM in the germline V gene.

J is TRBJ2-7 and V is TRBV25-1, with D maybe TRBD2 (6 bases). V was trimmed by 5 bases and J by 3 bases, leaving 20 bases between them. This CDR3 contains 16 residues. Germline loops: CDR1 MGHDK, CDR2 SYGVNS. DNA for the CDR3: TGTGCCAGCAGTAGGCGGGAAGCGGGCCAAGACTACGAGCAGTACTTC. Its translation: CASSRREAGQDYEQYF.

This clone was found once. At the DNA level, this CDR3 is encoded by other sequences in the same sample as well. The CDR3 here is CASSFLNTGELFF. The CDR3 bases are TGTGCCAGCAGCTTTTTGAACACCGGGGAGCTGTTTTTT. The chain has TRBV7-2 and TRBJ2-2; D not certain. Germline V gene data show CDR1 as SGHTA and CDR2 as FQGNSA. V lost 3 bases to trimming and J lost 1 base, with 3 bases between them. The CDR3 is made up of 13 amino acids.

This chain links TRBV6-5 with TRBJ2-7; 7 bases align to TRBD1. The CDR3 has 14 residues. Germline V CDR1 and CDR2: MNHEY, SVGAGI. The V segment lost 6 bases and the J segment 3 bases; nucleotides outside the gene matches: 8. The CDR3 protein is CASSKTGINYEQYF. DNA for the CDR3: TGTGCCAGCAGCAAGACAGGGATCAACTACGAGCAGTACTTC.

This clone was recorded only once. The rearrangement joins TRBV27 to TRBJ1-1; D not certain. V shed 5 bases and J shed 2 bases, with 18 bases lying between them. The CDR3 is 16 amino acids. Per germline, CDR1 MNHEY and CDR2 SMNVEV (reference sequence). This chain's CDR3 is CASSPLVVPINTEAFF. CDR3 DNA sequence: TGTGCCAGCAGTCCCCTTGTGGTACCGATAAACACTGAAGCTTTCTTT.

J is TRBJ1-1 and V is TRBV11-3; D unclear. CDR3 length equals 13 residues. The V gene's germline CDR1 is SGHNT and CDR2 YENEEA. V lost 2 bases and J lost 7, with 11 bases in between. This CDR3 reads CASSLSPVSEAFF. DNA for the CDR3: TGTGCCAGCAGCTTATCACCGGTCAGTGAAGCTTTCTTT. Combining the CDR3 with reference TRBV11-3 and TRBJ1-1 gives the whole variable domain EAGVVQSPRYKIIEKKQPVAFWCNPISGHNTLYWYLQNLGQGPELLIRYENEEAVDDSQLPKDRFSAERLKGVDSTLKIQPAELGDSAVYLCASSLSPVSEAFFGQGTRLTVV.

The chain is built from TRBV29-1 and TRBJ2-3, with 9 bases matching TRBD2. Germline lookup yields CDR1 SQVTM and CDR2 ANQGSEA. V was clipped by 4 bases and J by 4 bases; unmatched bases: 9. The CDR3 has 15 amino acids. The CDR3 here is CSVGWASGVSDTQYF. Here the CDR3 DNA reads TGCAGCGTTGGCTGGGCTAGCGGGGTATCAGATACGCAGTATTTT.

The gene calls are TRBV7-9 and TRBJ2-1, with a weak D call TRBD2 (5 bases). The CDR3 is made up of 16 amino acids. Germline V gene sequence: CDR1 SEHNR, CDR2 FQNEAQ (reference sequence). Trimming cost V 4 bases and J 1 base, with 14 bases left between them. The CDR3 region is CASSSVTGMSYNEQFF. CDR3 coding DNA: TGTGCCAGCAGCTCAGTCACCGGGATGTCCTACAATGAGCAGTTCTTC.

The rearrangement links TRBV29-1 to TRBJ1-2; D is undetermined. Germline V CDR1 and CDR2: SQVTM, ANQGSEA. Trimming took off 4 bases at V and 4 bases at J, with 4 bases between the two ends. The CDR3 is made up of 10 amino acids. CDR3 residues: CSVGGYGYTF. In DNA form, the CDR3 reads TGCAGCGTTGGAGGCTATGGCTACACCTTC.

CDR3 loop: CAISEVRRPDLNYGYTF. CDR3 bases: TGTGCCATCAGTGAAGTAAGGAGGCCCGATCTTAACTATGGCTACACCTTC. The chain couples TRBV10-3 to TRBJ1-2; D gene ambiguous. CDR1 is ENHRY, CDR2 SYGVKD, per germline. The CDR3 contains 17 residues. Trimming removed 3 bases at V and 1 base at J, with 18 bases between.

CDR3 region: CAIENSVAGGGGTDTQYF. CDR3 bases: TGTGCCATCGAAAATTCGGTAGCGGGGGGCGGGGGCACAGATACGCAGTATTTT. This chain links TRBV10-3 with TRBJ2-3, with TRBD2 identical over 10 bases. The CDR3 totals 18 residues. From germline, CDR1 is ENHRY and CDR2 SYGVKD. V gave up 8 bases and J gave up 1 base; unmatched junction bases: 15.